The sample holds a few counts of the clone carrying this T cell receptor beta chain. The antigen remains unidentified. Germline V gene data show CDR1 as SGHDT and CDR2 as YYEEEE. V dropped 3 bases and J dropped 9 bases, with 10 bases sitting between them. The CDR3 spans 12 residues. The data are from a study of beta chain features in type 1 diabetes. A single heparinised draw of around 110 mL on average was taken per donor. Stem cell-like memory, regulatory, central memory and naive CD4+ cells were sorted via CD45RO/CCR7/CD25/CD127/CD95/CD27. Purities over 98% were achieved in all sorted populations. Regarding the study as a whole: Shorter TCRB CDR3s, moderately but significantly so, were found in Type 1 diabetes patients in all four CD4+ subsets. Researchers cautioned that cDNA sequencing could over-represent cells with high TCR expression.

cDNA synthesis used the whole RNA isolate, giving expressed TCRB sequences. Method: immunoSEQ multiplex PCR; TCRdb's copy keeps in-frame clones and lacks some. The sample yields about 340,000 clones, over 7% seen once. The rearrangement uses TRBV5-6 and TRBJ2-1; perhaps TRBD2 as D (6 bases). This TCR came from a man aged 30 to 39 with type 1 diabetes. Sequenced input: central memory CD4+ T cells from blood. The CDR3 DNA follows: TGTGCCAGCAGCTCGACCGGGGGTGAGCAGTTCTTC. Translating it yields CASSSTGGEQFF.